These 27 T cell receptor beta chains originate from one sample sequenced in a study of T-cell reconstitution after alpha-beta-depleted transplantation in children. During its preparation, the TCRbeta library received unique molecular identifiers. TCRdb reanalysed the PCR reads using MiXCR and keeps one entry per CDR3 protein. The data hold about 830,000 distinct CDR3 sequences, with about 15% observed a single time. The material sequenced was PBMCs, mostly from graft donor cells, taken 360 days after TCRalphabeta/CD19-depleted stem cell transplant. These receptor sequences come from a male patient between 5 and 17 years old who had a stem cell transplant for acute lymphoblastic leukemia, so the T cells may come from the graft donor.

This clonotype was counted at least ten times. J is TRBJ2-7 and V is TRBV10-3; D is undetermined. Germline CDR1 and CDR2: ENHRY and SYGVKD. The germline V and J ends were trimmed by 0 bases and 3 bases, with 6 bases remaining between them. The CDR3 loop spans 13 amino acids. The CDR3 reads CAISESRNYEQYF. The CDR3, as DNA: TGTGCCATCAGTGAGTCCAGGAACTACGAGCAGTACTTC.

This clonotype was seen a handful of times. This sequence joins TRBV24-1 and TRBJ2-7, with 7 bases identical to TRBD1. CDR1 KGHDR and CDR2 SFDVKD come from the germline V gene. The CDR3 has 15 amino acids. Germline trimming cut 0 bases from V and 5 bases from J; bases unmatched to any gene: 6. In nucleotides, the CDR3 is TGTGCCACCAGTGATTTGGCCAGGGGGTGCGACGAGCAGTACTTC. Its translation: CATSDLARGCDEQYF.

As DNA, the CDR3 is TGTGCCAGCAGCCAAGTGGGGGATGTAGATGAAAAACTGTTTTTT. This translates into CASSQVGDVDEKLFF. This rearrangement joins TRBV7-9 to TRBJ1-4, with a tentative D call TRBD1 (5 bases). V lost 5 bases to trimming and J lost 6 bases, with 16 bases between them. From germline, CDR1 is SEHNR and CDR2 FQNEAQ (reference sequence). This CDR3 is 15 amino acids long.

This clonotype was counted between two and nine times. This rearrangement joins TRBV11-2 to TRBJ2-7; 11 bases align to TRBD1. This CDR3 has 16 residues. Losses at the gene ends were 0 bases for V and 7 bases for J; bases not matched to a gene: 8. Looked up from germline, CDR1 is SGHAT and CDR2 is FQNNGV. The CDR3 nucleotides read TGTGCCAGCAGCTTAGATACCGGGACAGGGGGTCGGGAGCAGTACTTC. As protein: CASSLDTGTGGREQYF.

This clonotype was detected ten times or more. The gene calls are TRBV5-5 and TRBJ2-7; unclear D gene. Trimming pared 2 bases from V and 1 base from J, leaving 4 bases between. Germline V gene sequence: CDR1 SGHKS, CDR2 YYEKEE (reference sequence). CDR3 length: 12 amino acids. Written as DNA, the CDR3 is TGTGCCAGCAGCTTTTTTTCCTACGAGCAGTACTTC. It codes for CASSFFSYEQYF.

A few counts support this clonotype. This sequence joins TRBV7-9 and TRBJ2-5; 9 positions match TRBD2. Germline V CDR1 and CDR2: SEHNR, FQNEAQ (reference sequence). V dropped 8 bases and J dropped 5; count of bases not matched to a gene: 12. The CDR3 is made up of 15 amino acids. The CDR3 bases are TGTGCCAGCTCACCACTTAGCGGGGGCTTGGAGACCCAGTACTTC. Translated: CASSPLSGGLETQYF. Supplemented by reference TRBV7-9 and TRBJ2-5, the full variable domain reads DTGVSQNPRHKITKRGQNVTFRCDPISEHNRLYWYRQTLGQGPEFLTYFQNEAQLEKSRLLSDRFSAERPKGSFSTLEIQRTEQGDSAMYLCASSPLSGGLETQYFGPGTRLLVL.

The chain carries TRBV7-9 and TRBJ2-3, with D hard to call. Germline V gene data show CDR1 as SEHNR and CDR2 as FQNEAQ (reference sequence). CDR3 length: 16 amino acids. V dropped 5 bases and J dropped 2 bases, with 17 bases sitting between them. CDR3 residues: CASSAFTGSHTDTQYF. In DNA, the CDR3 is TGTGCCAGCAGCGCTTTCACCGGGTCTCACACAGATACGCAGTATTTT.

This clonotype was picked up a small number of times. This sequence joins TRBV4-2 and TRBJ2-1, with 10 bases that match TRBD2. Trimming removed 3 bases from V and 8 bases from J; junction bases left unmatched: 13. Germline CDR1 reads LGHNA; CDR2 reads YNFKEQ. This CDR3 has 17 residues. The CDR3 DNA reads TGTGCCAGCAGCCAGCCGCTAGCGGGGGAACCCTGGGATGAGCAGTTCTTC. It yields the protein CASSQPLAGEPWDEQFF.

This sequence joins TRBV7-9 and TRBJ1-4; D gene unclear. This CDR3 region has 13 residues. Germline CDR1 SEHNR, CDR2 FQNEAQ (reference sequence). Trimming pared 1 base from V and 5 bases from J, leaving 5 bases between. CDR3 sequence: CASSLVENEKLFF. CDR3 DNA: TGTGCCAGCAGCTTAGTGGAGAATGAAAAACTGTTTTTT.

The chain carries TRBV14 and TRBJ2-1, with no clear D. Trimming shortened V by 4 bases and J by 13 bases, and 11 bases separated the two germline ends. CDR1 and CDR2 from the germline V gene are SGHDN and FVKESK. The CDR3 consists of 11 residues. As DNA, the CDR3 is TGTGCCAGCAGCCCGCGGCTCGTACAGTTCTTC. Its translation is CASSPRLVQFF.

V and J are TRBV3-1 and TRBJ2-3; tentatively, D is TRBD2 (5 bases). Germline V CDR1 and CDR2: LGHDT, YNNKEL (reference sequence). This CDR3 comprises 10 residues. Trimming pared 10 bases from V and 14 bases from J, leaving 16 bases between. CDR3: CATQEDPGYF. The DNA of the CDR3 is TGTGCCACTCAGGAGGATCCCGGGTATTTT.

The chain joins TRBV2 to TRBJ2-7; D gene ambiguous. The CDR3 totals 12 residues. The germline CDR1 and CDR2 sequences are SNHLY and FYNNEI. V lost 8 bases and J 3 bases, leaving 11 bases between the germline ends. CDR3 sequence (DNA): TGTGCCAGCGCCCAGGATTTCTACGAGCAGTACTTC. Its translation is CASAQDFYEQYF.

This clonotype was counted a few times. This rearrangement joins TRBV7-9 to TRBJ2-7; TRBD2 agrees at 11 bases. Germline CDR1 reads SEHNR; CDR2 reads FQNEAQ (reference sequence). This CDR3 has 17 amino acids. With V trimmed by 6 bases and J by 0 bases, 10 bases remained unmatched. This chain's CDR3 is CASSTGLAEGASYEQYF. CDR3 bases: TGTGCCAGCAGTACGGGACTAGCGGAGGGGGCCTCCTACGAGCAGTACTTC.

V and J are TRBV5-1 and TRBJ1-2; D is unclear. The CDR3 covers 16 residues. V was shortened by 0 bases and J by 10 bases, with 22 bases between the two germline ends. Germline V CDR1 and CDR2: SGHRS, YFSETQ. The CDR3 here is CASSLGTVGQAPSYTF. CDR3 DNA sequence: TGCGCCAGCAGCTTGGGTACGGTTGGGCAGGCCCCGTCCTACACCTTC.

This clonotype appeared a few times. V and J are TRBV7-2 and TRBJ2-7; TRBD2 might be the D (5 bases). Germline V gives CDR1 SGHTA, CDR2 FQGNSA. The CDR3 spans 15 residues. The V gene lost 7 bases and the J gene lost 3 bases, with 19 bases spanning the gap. The chain's CDR3 is CASTDPRTGYYEQYF. The DNA for the CDR3 is TGTGCCAGCACCGATCCCCGGACTGGCTACTACGAGCAGTACTTC.

There are a few counts of this clonotype. This chain connects TRBV29-1 to TRBJ1-1; no firm D call. The ends were cut back, 5 bases at V and 0 bases at J, with 10 bases in the middle. CDR1 is SQVTM and CDR2 is ANQGSEA in the germline V gene. This CDR3 spans 13 amino acids. CDR3 nucleotides: TGCAGCGTTACAGTGGGAGTGAACACTGAAGCTTTCTTT. Translating it yields CSVTVGVNTEAFF.

There are a few counts of this clonotype. The chain links TRBV2 to TRBJ1-2; D call uncertain. The CDR3 has 18 residues. The germline CDR1 and CDR2 sequences are SNHLY and FYNNEI. Trimming removed 0 bases at V and 2 bases at J, with 19 bases between. DNA for the CDR3: TGTGCCAGCAGTGAAGCGCTTCGCAGGACTAAAATGAACTATGGCTACACCTTC. It codes for CASSEALRRTKMNYGYTF.

The chain links TRBV7-9 to TRBJ2-7; D gene uncertain. CDR1 is SEHNR and CDR2 is FQNEAQ in the germline V gene (reference sequence). The V gene lost 5 bases and the J gene lost 0 bases, with 14 bases spanning the gap. The CDR3 spans 15 residues. CDR3 DNA sequence: TGTGCCAGCAGCATCCCGGGCCTGAGCTCCTACGAGCAGTACTTC. As protein: CASSIPGLSSYEQYF.

In this sample, this clonotype turned up a few times. This chain connects TRBV11-1 to TRBJ2-3, with TRBD2 identical over 11 bases. Trimming at V came to 4 bases and at J to 5 bases, leaving 14 bases not matched to a gene. This CDR3 contains 18 residues. Germline V gives CDR1 SGHAT, CDR2 FQDESV (reference sequence). CDR3 sequence (DNA): TGTGCCAGCAGCTACGCAGGGCGACTAGCGGGAATGGTAGATACGCAGTATTTT. It specifies CASSYAGRLAGMVDTQYF. Supplemented by reference TRBV11-1 and TRBJ2-3, the full variable domain reads EAEVAQSPRYKITEKSQAVAFWCDPISGHATLYWYRQILGQGPELLVQFQDESVVDDSQLPKDRFSAERLKGVDSTLKIQPAELGDSAMYLCASSYAGRLAGMVDTQYFGPGTRLTVL.

This rearrangement joins TRBV5-1 to TRBJ2-7; D perhaps matches TRBD2 (5 bases). CDR3 length: 14 amino acids. Per the germline V gene, CDR1 is SGHRS and CDR2 is YFSETQ. Trimming pared 3 bases from V and 2 bases from J, leaving 12 bases between. The CDR3 spells CASSWKSAAYEQYF. The CDR3 DNA reads TGCGCCAGCAGCTGGAAATCAGCGGCCTACGAGCAGTACTTC.

This clonotype was recorded a few times. V is TRBV4-1 and J is TRBJ2-5; no definite D call. The germline V and J ends were trimmed by 1 base and 2 bases, with 14 bases remaining between them. This CDR3 is 16 amino acids long. CDR1 and CDR2 (germline): MGHRA, YSYEKL. The CDR3 DNA sequence: TGCGCCAGCAGCCAAGGTTTAGTAGTCGAGCAAGAGACCCAGTACTTC. This sequence encodes CASSQGLVVEQETQYF.

This CDR3 is CASSFRLAGHNEQFF. The CDR3 region has the DNA TGTGCCAGCAGCTTCCGACTAGCGGGGCACAATGAGCAGTTCTTC. This chain uses TRBV11-3 with TRBJ2-1; 11 bases agree with TRBD2. The germline V gene encodes CDR1 SGHNT and CDR2 YENEEA. The length of the CDR3 is 15 residues. The junction had 3 bases not matched to a gene; V was cut back by 3 bases and J by 5 bases.

The table lists this clonotype with a few counts. V usage is TRBV12-3 or TRBV12-4 and J usage is TRBJ2-3; D may be TRBD2 (6 bases). The CDR3 runs 15 residues. Trimming took 6 bases from V and 2 from J, leaving 15 bases between them. CDR3 protein: CASSLKAGITDTQYF. The CDR3 nucleotides are TGTGCCAGCAGCCTCAAGGCGGGGATCACAGATACGCAGTATTTT.

This clonotype was detected a few times. The gene calls are TRBV11-2 and TRBJ2-2; 9 bases match TRBD2. Germline values: CDR1 SGHAT, CDR2 FQNNGV. The CDR3 is 18 residues long. J lost 0 bases, V lost 1 base, and 6 bases had no gene match. CDR3 residues: CASSLVRGGRANTGELFF. CDR3 bases: TGTGCCAGCAGCTTAGTCCGTGGCGGGAGGGCGAACACCGGGGAGCTGTTTTTT.

The table lists this clonotype with a few counts. The chain is built from TRBV6-5 and TRBJ1-1; D unresolved. Looked up from germline, CDR1 is MNHEY and CDR2 is SVGAGI. This CDR3 comprises 14 residues. V was shortened by 3 bases and J by 4 bases, with 12 bases between the two germline ends. As DNA, the CDR3 is TGTGCCAGCAGTTATCTGCTCCCAGGCACTGAAGCTTTCTTT. It translates to CASSYLLPGTEAFF.

This clonotype was counted between two and nine times. The rearrangement uses TRBV11-3 and TRBJ2-2; D is perhaps TRBD2 (5 bases). The CDR3 extends over 14 amino acids. The germline gives CDR1 SGHNT, CDR2 YENEEA. Between the trimmed V and J ends, which lost 3 bases and 7 bases, there was a span of 12 bases. CDR3 amino acids: CASSFEGNGGELFF. The CDR3 nucleotides are TGTGCCAGCAGCTTTGAGGGAAATGGCGGGGAGCTGTTTTTT.

This clonotype has a count of ten or more. The CDR3 is CASSLRAGTYNEQFF. The CDR3 coding sequence is TGTGCCAGCAGCTTGAGGGCTGGTACCTACAATGAGCAGTTCTTC. The chain combines TRBV7-9 with TRBJ2-1; a weak D match, TRBD2 (5 bases). In germline, CDR1 is SEHNR, CDR2 FQNEAQ (reference sequence). V gave up 3 bases and J gave up 2 bases, with 11 bases separating them. This CDR3 comprises 15 residues.